This entry features one TCR beta chain sequence. The antigen remains unidentified. Measured with immunoSEQ multiplex PCR; TCRdb has only the in-frame clones, and not every one. The repertoire holds more than 80,000 clones, with about 83% as singletons. The CDR3 is 17 residues long. Germline values: CDR1 MDHEN, CDR2 SYDVKM. With V trimmed by 5 bases and J by 5 bases, 13 bases remained unmatched. Samples of blood were obtained at baseline, on cycle 4 day 1, and on cycle 7 day 1. The source of the sample is a study of OX40 agonist ivuxolimab in advanced cancers. General study results and limits: The 0.1-3.0 mg/kg partial responders had among the lowest clonal expansion. In general, CD8+ T cells held more expanded clones than CD4+ did, on average.

The genes are TRBV28 and TRBJ2-1; the match to TRBD1 covers 9 bases. The sequence was collected from an adult with an advanced solid tumor such as melanoma, head and neck, liver or kidney cancer. The sequences come from CD4+ or CD8+ T cells sorted from blood, collected in a trial of the OX40 agonist ivuxolimab. Here the CDR3 DNA reads TGTGCCAGCAGTCCGTTACTCGGGGACAGGGCCAACAATGAGCAGTTCTTC. Its translation is CASSPLLGDRANNEQFF.